This entry describes one T cell receptor (beta chain). What it recognizes is unknown. Trimming took off 3 bases at V and 6 bases at J, with 11 bases between the two ends. CDR1 SGHVS and CDR2 FQNEAQ come from the germline V gene. This CDR3 has 13 residues. The record originates from a study of cytomegalovirus exposure and HLA in healthy donors. Whole-study findings and limits: Confirmation in vitro established that a few CMV-associated chains were specific for CMV antigens. Being productive about 87% or about 30% of the time was typical of most TCR beta V segments in an earlier analysis.

With 60 Vbeta and 13 Jbeta primers, the PCR was carried out. TCRdb's copy holds only in-frame clones and misses some; the assay was immunoSEQ multiplex PCR. The sample has under 250,000 clones; roughly 85% are singletons. This chain joins TRBV7-8 and TRBJ1-1; D gene ambiguous. The sequence derives from a woman between 45 and 60 years old in good health and CMV-seronegative. Input material: PBMCs. CDR3 protein: CASSFYGRPEAFF. CDR3 nucleotides: TGTGCCAGCAGCTTCTATGGGAGGCCTGAAGCTTTCTTT.